Below are 14 T cell receptor beta chains sequenced from a single sample in a study of response to subunit inactivated influenza vaccine. Each CDR3 protein gets one entry after TCRdb re-called the RT-PCR reads with MiXCR. This sample has about 480,000 distinct CDR3 sequences, with approximately 12% found just once. Sequences were derived from PBMCs from blood, sampled more than 35 days after vaccination. The source is a man in his forties or fifties who received an inactivated influenza vaccine.

The J gene is TRBJ2-7, the V gene TRBV27; D is perhaps TRBD2 (6 bases). Germline V gene sequence: CDR1 MNHEY, CDR2 SMNVEV (reference sequence). With 6 bases removed from V and 3 bases from J, the gap between germline ends came to 18 bases. This CDR3 region has 15 residues. CDR3 sequence reads: CASRSPGGGDYEQYF. DNA of the CDR3: TGTGCCAGCAGATCCCCGGGTGGAGGGGACTACGAGCAGTACTTC.

This clonotype has a count of ten or more. The V call is TRBV5-1, the J call TRBJ2-1, with 9 bases identical to TRBD2. The CDR3 loop spans 15 amino acids. Germline V gives CDR1 SGHRS, CDR2 YFSETQ. The V and J ends lost 6 bases and 0 bases, in that order; junction bases with no gene match: 4. The CDR3 nucleotides read TGCGCCAGCACGCGAGCGGGGGGCTCCTACAATGAGCAGTTCTTC. Its protein is CASTRAGGSYNEQFF.

This clonotype was observed many times. The chain has TRBV20-1 and TRBJ2-7; 8 nucleotides agree with TRBD2. This CDR3 region has 17 residues. Trimming at V came to 2 bases and at J to 5 bases, leaving 17 bases not matched to a gene. Germline V lookup: CDR1 DFQATT, CDR2 SNEGSKA (reference sequence). In DNA form, the CDR3 reads TGCAGTGCTAGACAATACCGGATAGCGGGAAGGATAGACGAGCAGTACTTC. Amino acids: CSARQYRIAGRIDEQYF.

This clonotype was counted only a few times. Here the CDR3 reads CASSPGGDGEAFF. CDR3 sequence (DNA): TGCGCCAGCAGCCCAGGGGGGGACGGTGAAGCTTTCTTT. This chain joins TRBV5-1 and TRBJ1-1, with TRBD1 matching 7 bases. Germline CDR1 reads SGHRS; CDR2 reads YFSETQ. J gave up 7 bases and V 4 bases, and 7 bases lay outside the gene matches. The CDR3 has 13 amino acids.

This clonotype turned up a few times. The genes are TRBV6-5 and TRBJ2-3, with D perhaps matching TRBD1 (5 bases). CDR3 length equals 11 residues. With 7 bases removed from V and 4 bases from J, the gap between germline ends came to 6 bases. Germline CDR1 and CDR2: MNHEY and SVGAGI. CDR3 nucleotide sequence: TGTGCCAGCACAGGGCCAGATACGCAGTATTTT. It codes for CASTGPDTQYF.

This sequence joins TRBV11-3 and TRBJ2-1; 7 nucleotides line up with TRBD2. This CDR3 comprises 13 residues. Trimming removed 6 bases from V and 6 bases from J; junction bases left unmatched: 5. Germline loops: CDR1 SGHNT, CDR2 YENEEA. CDR3 amino acids: CASREAGRNEQFF. CDR3 bases: TGTGCCAGCAGAGAAGCGGGACGCAATGAGCAGTTCTTC.

In this sample, this clonotype turned up a few times. The chain has TRBV7-9 and TRBJ1-3; D is undetermined. Germline V CDR1 and CDR2: SEHNR, FQNEAQ (reference sequence). The CDR3 has 15 residues. Trimming removed 5 bases from V and 4 bases from J, with 15 bases in between. The CDR3 DNA reads as TGTGCCAGCAGCGAGTGGATGAGATTCGGAAACACCATATATTTT. It codes for CASSEWMRFGNTIYF.

The chain recombines TRBV7-6 with TRBJ2-3; D is undetermined. Trimming pared 5 bases from V and 4 bases from J, leaving 13 bases between. CDR3 length: 14 amino acids. Germline CDR1 and CDR2: SGHVS and FNYEAQ. CDR3 region: CASSPIPPPDTQYF. As DNA, the CDR3 is TGTGCCAGCAGCCCCATACCTCCCCCAGATACGCAGTATTTT.

The chain links TRBV4-2 to TRBJ2-3, with TRBD2 identical over 13 bases. The trim removed 4 bases at V and 5 bases at J, leaving 6 bases unmatched. CDR1 is LGHNA and CDR2 is YNFKEQ in the germline V gene. The CDR3 covers 16 residues. CDR3 protein: CASSPRTSGGVDTQYF. The CDR3 DNA follows: TGTGCCAGCAGCCCCCGGACTAGCGGGGGTGTAGATACGCAGTATTTT.

A few counts support this clonotype. The chain has TRBV15 and TRBJ2-7; D is possibly TRBD1 (5 bases). Between the trimmed V and J ends, which lost 5 bases and 0 bases, there was a span of 20 bases. Germline V gene data show CDR1 as LNHNV and CDR2 as YYDKDF (reference sequence). There are 17 residues in the CDR3. The CDR3, as DNA: TGTGCCACCAGCCCCCCCCCTGGGGCCCGGAGCTCCTACGAGCAGTACTTC. Protein product: CATSPPPGARSSYEQYF.

The J gene is TRBJ2-5, the V gene TRBV14; a possible D gene is TRBD2 (6 bases). Germline V gene data show CDR1 as SGHDN and CDR2 as FVKESK. CDR3 size: 15 residues. Deletions cut 2 bases from V and 5 bases from J, with 15 bases between. CDR3 region: CASSQHGTAGETQYF. CDR3 bases: TGTGCCAGCAGCCAACACGGGACTGCTGGGGAGACCCAGTACTTC.

This clonotype was picked up a small number of times. The rearrangement uses TRBV14 and TRBJ2-7, with TRBD1 matching over 7 bases. Germline loops: CDR1 SGHDN, CDR2 FVKESK. V shed 4 bases, J shed 4 bases, and the junction held 10 bases outside the gene matches. This CDR3 comprises 15 residues. The CDR3 DNA follows: TGTGCCAGCAGCCGGGGACAGCGGACCGGTTACGAGCAGTACTTC. Translation: CASSRGQRTGYEQYF. The full variable domain, completed using reference TRBV14 and TRBJ2-7, is EAGVTQFPSHSVIEKGQTVTLRCDPISGHDNLYWYRRVMGKEIKFLLHFVKESKQDESGMPNNRFLAERTGGTYSTLKVQPAELEDSGVYFCASSRGQRTGYEQYFGPGTRLTVT.

For the CDR3, the DNA is TGTGCCAGCAGCCTGGGACTAGCGGGAGTCGACGAGCAGTACTTC. This translates into CASSLGLAGVDEQYF. The gene calls are TRBV6-1 and TRBJ2-7, with 14 bases fitting TRBD2. The CDR3 is made up of 15 amino acids. After removal of 6 bases from V and 5 bases from J, the junction contained 6 bases not matched to a gene. CDR1 MNHNS and CDR2 SASEGT come from the germline V gene.

This clonotype was observed a handful of times. CDR3 DNA: TGTGCCAGCAGTACGACAGGGGGCTCCTCTGGAAACACCATATATTTT. Encoded protein: CASSTTGGSSGNTIYF. This sequence joins TRBV7-2 and TRBJ1-3, with 10 bases that match TRBD1. Germline V gene sequence: CDR1 SGHTA, CDR2 FQGNSA. This CDR3 comprises 16 residues. V was pared by 6 bases and J by 0 bases, with 5 bases of the junction left unmatched.